These 15 T cell receptor beta chains came from one sample sequenced in a study of vaccination effects on CD4 cells after COVID-19. TCRdb's table, derived via immunoSEQ multiplex PCR, lists solely in-frame clones and lacks some. The sample records tens of thousands of clones, roughly 76% being singletons. These receptors lack a known antigen. Sequencing in the ViraFEST assay came after antigen-specific CD4+ T cells had been expanded with viral peptide pools, which were used to stimulate PBMC. Scientists isolated CD4+ T cells after a roughly 10-day culture period ended. Participants each got two BNT162b2 or mRNA-1273 vaccine doses. Sequencing was performed on CD4+ T cells from PBMCs cultured with HCoV-OC43 spike peptides, taken after COVID-19 vaccination. Subset of the sample: HCoV-OC43 spike overlapping peptide pool stimulation. These receptors all stem from a human donor who received a COVID-19 vaccine.

The gene calls are TRBV6-6 and TRBJ2-1; 9 positions agree with TRBD2. CDR1 is MNHNY and CDR2 is SVGAGI in the germline V gene (reference sequence). The length of the CDR3 is 15 residues. The CDR3 DNA follows: TGTGCAGCAGGGCGGGGGGGCACCTGGGCGAATGAGCAGTTCTTC. This gives the protein CAAGRGGTWANEQFF.

The chain has TRBV7-8 and TRBJ1-5; TRBD1 agrees at 7 bases. Germline V gene sequence: CDR1 SGHVS, CDR2 FQNEAQ. With 4 bases clipped from V and 6 bases from J, the junction kept 9 bases outside the gene matches. The CDR3 is made up of 15 amino acids. The CDR3 spells CASSSGQVYVQPQHF. The DNA of the CDR3 is TGTGCCAGCAGCTCCGGACAGGTGTATGTTCAGCCCCAGCATTTT.

The J gene is TRBJ1-4, the V gene TRBV4-2; D is undetermined. Germline V gene sequence: CDR1 LGHNA, CDR2 YNFKEQ. The CDR3 is 17 residues long. V lost 1 base, J lost 0 bases, and 12 bases lay in between. For the CDR3, the DNA is TGTGCCAGCAGCCAAGGATGGACTTCTGCAACTAATGAAAAACTGTTTTTT. This encodes CASSQGWTSATNEKLFF.

This chain connects TRBV9 to TRBJ1-3; a possible D gene is TRBD1 (6 bases). Between the trimmed V and J ends, which lost 0 bases and 4 bases, there was a span of 17 bases. This CDR3 has 17 amino acids. Germline V gene lookup returns CDR1 SGDLS and CDR2 YYNGEE. The CDR3 DNA reads as TGTGCCAGCAGCGTAGGGCGGGGGGCGAATTCGGGAAACACCATATATTTT. As protein: CASSVGRGANSGNTIYF. The variable domain in full, completed from reference TRBV9 and TRBJ1-3, reads DSGVTQTPKHLITATGQRVTLRCSPRSGDLSVYWYQQSLDQGLQFLIQYYNGEERAKGNILERFSAQQFPDLHSELNLSSLELGDSALYFCASSVGRGANSGNTIYFGEGSWLTVV.

The J gene is TRBJ1-2, the V gene TRBV27, with 8 bases fitting TRBD1. Germline-derived CDR1 and CDR2 are MNHEY and SMNVEV (reference sequence). With 9 bases clipped from V and 0 bases from J, the junction kept 3 bases outside the gene matches. This CDR3 contains 13 residues. CDR3 DNA sequence: TGTGCCAGTCAGGACAGGGCTAACTATGGCTACACCTTC. Protein product: CASQDRANYGYTF.

This sequence joins TRBV6-5 and TRBJ1-2; no definite D call. V lost 6 bases and J 3 bases, leaving 14 bases between the germline ends. The germline V gene has CDR1 MNHEY and CDR2 SVGAGI. This CDR3 has 14 amino acids. The CDR3 DNA reads TGTGCCAGCAGCCCCGGGCAGTCCTACTATGGCTACACCTTC. Encoded protein: CASSPGQSYYGYTF.

In this sample, this clone turned up a few times. The V call is TRBV30, the J call TRBJ1-1, with D perhaps matching TRBD1 (6 bases). CDR3 length: 14 residues. V lost 2 bases and J lost 3, with 13 bases in between. Looked up from germline, CDR1 is GTSNPN and CDR2 is SVGIG (reference sequence). In DNA, the CDR3 is TGTGCCTGGAGTACAATCAGGGGTTACACTGAAGCTTTCTTT. Translated: CAWSTIRGYTEAFF.

J is TRBJ2-5 and V is TRBV6-5; D might be TRBD2 (6 bases). The CDR3 runs 14 residues. Germline V gene sequence: CDR1 MNHEY, CDR2 SVGAGI. V was trimmed by 7 bases and J by 1 base, leaving 13 bases between them. This chain's CDR3 is CASIKDGGQETQYF. In DNA, the CDR3 is TGTGCCAGCATTAAGGACGGGGGCCAAGAGACCCAGTACTTC.

The chain carries TRBV6-2 or TRBV6-3 and TRBJ1-2; maybe TRBD1 (5 bases). V shed 2 bases and J shed 8 bases, with 9 bases lying between them. Per germline, CDR1 MNHEY and CDR2 SVGEGT. The CDR3 spans 12 residues. The CDR3 spells CASSYPGGGYTF. CDR3 in DNA: TGTGCCAGCAGTTACCCGGGGGGGGGCTACACCTTC.

In its sample, this clone was seen once. The rearrangement uses TRBV6-1 and TRBJ1-2; D remains unclear. Germline V gives CDR1 MNHNS, CDR2 SASEGT. Between the trimmed V and J ends, which lost 0 bases and 8 bases, there was a span of 13 bases. CDR3 size: 14 residues. CDR3 loop: CASSEAGKARGYTF. As DNA, the CDR3 is TGTGCCAGCAGTGAAGCTGGCAAGGCCAGGGGCTACACCTTC.

The V and J genes are TRBV19 and TRBJ2-1; perhaps TRBD1 as D (5 bases). CDR1 is LNHDA, CDR2 SQIVND, per germline (reference sequence). This CDR3 contains 15 residues. V gave up 4 bases and J gave up 0 bases, with 10 bases separating them. CDR3 nucleotide sequence: TGTGCCAGTAGTACCGACAGAAGCTCCTACAATGAGCAGTTCTTC. Its protein product is CASSTDRSSYNEQFF.

J is TRBJ2-5 and V is TRBV3-1 (or the pseudogene TRBV3-2); the match to TRBD2 covers 8 bases. Looked up from germline, CDR1 is LGHDT and CDR2 is YNNKEL (reference sequence). This CDR3 spans 15 amino acids. J gave up 6 bases and V 4 bases, and 10 bases lay outside the gene matches. The CDR3: CASSPPGGGPKTQYF. The CDR3 DNA reads TGTGCCAGCAGCCCACCCGGCGGGGGGCCGAAGACCCAGTACTTC.

This sequence joins TRBV6-5 and TRBJ1-5, with TRBD1 as a possible D gene (5 bases). CDR1 MNHEY and CDR2 SVGAGI come from the germline V gene. V lost 5 bases to trimming and J lost 7 bases, with 12 bases between them. CDR3 length: 13 amino acids. The CDR3 bases are TGTGCCAGCAGTACGAGGGGTGGGCAGCCCCAGCATTTT. Its protein is CASSTRGGQPQHF.

V usage is TRBV27 and J usage is TRBJ1-5; 7 bases map to TRBD1. V lost 8 bases, J lost 0 bases, and 7 bases stayed unmatched. CDR1 and CDR2 from the germline V gene are MNHEY and SMNVEV (reference sequence). The CDR3 has 15 amino acids. The CDR3 reads CASCRQGFSNQPQHF. CDR3 DNA: TGTGCCAGCTGCAGACAGGGCTTTAGCAATCAGCCCCAGCATTTT.

The chain has TRBV9 and TRBJ2-3; no reliable D call. CDR1 and CDR2 (germline): SGDLS, YYNGEE. The CDR3 consists of 16 residues. V gave up 0 bases and J gave up 0 bases, with 11 bases separating them. The CDR3 protein is CASSVDGVGSTDTQYF. As DNA, the CDR3 is TGTGCCAGCAGCGTAGACGGCGTGGGGAGCACAGATACGCAGTATTTT. Full variable domain (outside the CDR3, taken from reference TRBV9 and TRBJ2-3): DSGVTQTPKHLITATGQRVTLRCSPRSGDLSVYWYQQSLDQGLQFLIQYYNGEERAKGNILERFSAQQFPDLHSELNLSSLELGDSALYFCASSVDGVGSTDTQYFGPGTRLTVL.